The next 8 T cell receptor beta chains were all read from a single sample in a study of blood T cell repertoires in COVID-19. Assay: immunoSEQ multiplex PCR; the TCRdb copy retains only in-frame clones and omits some. The sample lists just over 650,000 clones, just under 90% occurring once. Sequencing was performed on peripheral blood. The receptors were gathered from a woman aged 18-30 years with acute or convalescent COVID-19.

A note on this clone: At the DNA level, this CDR3 is encoded by other sequences in the same sample as well. The V gene is TRBV7-9, the J gene TRBJ1-1; no clear D gene. This CDR3 has 13 amino acids. Trimming left V 2 bases short and J 1 base short, with 5 bases between. Looked up from germline, CDR1 is SEHNR and CDR2 is FQNEAQ (reference sequence). The CDR3 bases are TGTGCCAGCAGCTTATCAGGGAACACTGAAGCTTTCTTT. Amino acids: CASSLSGNTEAFF.

The rearrangement uses TRBV11-3 and TRBJ1-1, with 8 bases that match TRBD1. The germline CDR1 and CDR2 sequences are SGHNT and YENEEA. This CDR3 comprises 12 residues. V lost 5 bases, J lost 8 bases, and 4 bases stayed unmatched. Written as DNA, the CDR3 is TGTGCCAGCAGCCCGAGGACAGGGGAAGCTTTCTTT. It codes for CASSPRTGEAFF.

The V and J genes are TRBV10-3 and TRBJ2-1, with TRBD2 identical over 12 bases. Germline-derived CDR1 and CDR2 are ENHRY and SYGVKD. V lost 0 bases, J lost 7 bases, and 4 bases stayed unmatched. This CDR3 is built from 16 residues. Here the CDR3 reads CAISESRTSGVNEQFF. The CDR3 DNA is TGTGCCATCAGTGAGTCGCGGACTAGCGGGGTTAATGAGCAGTTCTTC.

Concerning this clone: A junction boundary mismatches the germline segment, possibly from a read error. The rearrangement links TRBV9 to TRBJ2-1, with unresolved D. Looked up from germline, CDR1 is SGDLS and CDR2 is YYNGEE. This CDR3 region has 12 residues. The CDR3 region has the DNA TGTGCCAGCAGCGGACAATACAGTGAGCAGTTCTTC. Residues: CASSGQYSEQFF.

This clone was seen a few times. The chain is built from TRBV7-3 and TRBJ1-1; TRBD1 matches at 11 bases. CDR1 is SGHTA and CDR2 is FQGTGA in the germline V gene. V dropped 10 bases and J dropped 4; count of bases not matched to a gene: 5. This CDR3 has 13 residues. The CDR3 loop is CATSGQGVTEAFF. The CDR3 coding sequence is TGTGCCACCTCGGGACAGGGGGTCACTGAAGCTTTCTTT.

This chain connects TRBV2 to TRBJ2-1; 7 bases map to TRBD1. Germline V gene sequence: CDR1 SNHLY, CDR2 FYNNEI. V shed 1 base and J 12 bases; nucleotides not matched to a gene: 0. This CDR3 has 11 amino acids. The DNA of the CDR3 is TGTGCCAGCAGTGAAGGGACAGGGCAGTTCTTC. This gives the protein CASSEGTGQFF.

The rearrangement links TRBV19 to TRBJ1-1; unclear D gene. Germline values: CDR1 LNHDA, CDR2 SQIVND (reference sequence). V lost 5 bases and J 0 bases, leaving 7 bases between the germline ends. The CDR3 runs to 13 residues. This chain's CDR3 is CASSFGLNTEAFF. DNA of the CDR3: TGTGCCAGTAGTTTTGGGCTGAACACTGAAGCTTTCTTT.

This clone has just one count. The same CDR3 is also encoded by other DNA sequences in this sample. The chain links TRBV19 to TRBJ1-2, with D hard to call. The germline V gene encodes CDR1 LNHDA and CDR2 SQIVND (reference sequence). This CDR3 contains 14 residues. Trimming cost V 1 base and J 5 bases, with 11 bases left between them. CDR3 in amino acids: CASSIGPGEYGYTF. CDR3 in DNA: TGTGCCAGTAGTATAGGCCCCGGAGAATATGGCTACACCTTC.